The clone carrying this T cell receptor (beta chain) was observed at least ten times. The antigen is not known. CDR3 length: 14 residues. CDR1 LNHDA and CDR2 SQIVND come from the germline V gene (reference sequence). The V gene end was trimmed by 6 bases and the J gene end by 7 bases; junction bases not matched to a gene: 5. This record comes from a study of CD8+CD57+ T cells in acquired aplastic anemia. As for the study in general: CD4+ and CD8+ cells, once sorted, gave DNA averaging around 3.4 ug.

The template for TCR beta VDJ and CDR3 sequence profiling was genomic DNA. TCRdb independently ran MiXCR on the reads; one entry per CDR3 protein. The table shows 150,000 or so distinct CDR3 sequences, with around 48% occurring only once. Sequencing involved patients with CD8+CD57+ cell expansion previously shown by flow cytometry. Severe acquired aplastic anemia was the diagnosis recorded for all patients. Study outcomes and limitations: The same twenty-nine CD8+ CDR3 sequences occurred in patients and in controls. CD8+ Simpson's diversity did not differ significantly between patients and controls.

Sequencing input: sorted CD4+, CD8+, or CD8+CD57+ T cells (not recorded which) from PBMCs. The gene calls are TRBV19 and TRBJ2-1, with 11 bases that match TRBD2. The source is a human donor with aplastic anemia. The CDR3 DNA sequence: TGTGCCAGTAGGGACCTAGCGGGGGGAAATGAGCAGTTCTTC. Amino acid sequence: CASRDLAGGNEQFF.